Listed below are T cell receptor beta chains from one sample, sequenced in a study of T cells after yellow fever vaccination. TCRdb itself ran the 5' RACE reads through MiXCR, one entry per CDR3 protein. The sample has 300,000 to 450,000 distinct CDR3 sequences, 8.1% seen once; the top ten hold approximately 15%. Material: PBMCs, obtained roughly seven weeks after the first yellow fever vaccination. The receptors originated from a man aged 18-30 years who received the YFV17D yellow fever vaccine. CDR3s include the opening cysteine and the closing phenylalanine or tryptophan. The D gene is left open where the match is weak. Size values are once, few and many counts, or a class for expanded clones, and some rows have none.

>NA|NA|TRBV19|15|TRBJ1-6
TGTGCCAGCAAAGAGACTGGCGCCTATAATTCACCCCTCCACTTT
CASKETGAYNSPLHF
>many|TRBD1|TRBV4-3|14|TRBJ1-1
TGCGCCAGCAGCCAAGATCTCAGGGGGGAGAAAGCTTTCTTT
CASSQDLRGEKAFF
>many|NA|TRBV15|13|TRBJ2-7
TGTGCCACCAGCTTGTCAGTCTCCTACGAGCAGTACTTC
CATSLSVSYEQYF
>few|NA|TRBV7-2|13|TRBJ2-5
TGTGCCAGCAGCATGGGGGGGCTTGAGACCCAGTACTTC
CASSMGGLETQYF
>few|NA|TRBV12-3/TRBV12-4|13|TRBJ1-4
TGTGCCAGCAGCTCCTCCTGGGGGCAAAAACTGTTTTTT
CASSSSWGQKLFF
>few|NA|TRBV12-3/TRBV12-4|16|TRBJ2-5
TGTGCCAGCAGTTTATCCCCGGCAGAGTACCAAGAGACCCAGTACTTC
CASSLSPAEYQETQYF
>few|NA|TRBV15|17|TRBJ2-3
TGTGCCACCAGCAGAGACGGGACGGAGGGGGGCACAGATACGCAGTATTTT
CATSRDGTEGGTDTQYF
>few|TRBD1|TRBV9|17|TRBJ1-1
TGTGCCAGCAGCGTAGGGGGAGGACAGGGGGCGAACACTGAAGCTTTCTTT
CASSVGGGQGANTEAFF
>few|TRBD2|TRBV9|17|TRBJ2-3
TGTGCCAGCAGCGCCTCGGGACTAGCGGGGGACACAGATACGCAGTATTTT
CASSASGLAGDTDTQYF
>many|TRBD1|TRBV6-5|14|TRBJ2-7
TGTGCCAGCAGTTATGGGACAGGGGCCCTCGAGCAGTACTTC
CASSYGTGALEQYF
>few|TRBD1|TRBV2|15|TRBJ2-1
TGTGCCATACGACCTGACAGGGCCTCCTACAATGAGCAGTTCTTC
CAIRPDRASYNEQFF
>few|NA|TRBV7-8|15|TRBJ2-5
TGTGCCAGCAGCAAGGATCACTCAGACGTGGAGACCCAGTACTTC
CASSKDHSDVETQYF
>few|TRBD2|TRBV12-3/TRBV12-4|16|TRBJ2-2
TGTGCCAGCAGTTTACGGCTAGCGGGGGGGTCCGGGGAGCTGTTTTTT
CASSLRLAGGSGELFF
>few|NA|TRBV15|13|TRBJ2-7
TGTGCCACCAGCAATAGCGAGGACTACGAGCAGTACTTC
CATSNSEDYEQYF
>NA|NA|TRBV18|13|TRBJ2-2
TGTGCCAGGATGGACAAGAACACCGGGGAGCTGTTTTTT
CARMDKNTGELFF
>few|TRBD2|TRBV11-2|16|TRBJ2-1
TGTGCCAGCAGCTTAGTAGGCCTAGCGGGGGTCGATGAGCAGTTCTTC
CASSLVGLAGVDEQFF
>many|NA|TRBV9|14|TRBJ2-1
TGTGCCAGCAGCGCGGGGATACAGATCCGGGAGCAGTTCTTC
CASSAGIQIREQFF
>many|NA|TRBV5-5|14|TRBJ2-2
TGTGCCAGCAGCTGGCAGGGAGGCACCGGGGAGCTGTTTTTT
CASSWQGGTGELFF
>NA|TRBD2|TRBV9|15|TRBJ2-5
TGTGCCAGCAGCGTAGATGGCGGGGGGCGGGAGACCCAGTACTTC
CASSVDGGGRETQYF
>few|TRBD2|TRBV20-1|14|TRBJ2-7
TGCAGTGCTAGGGGGGGACTAGTGTCCTACGAGCAGTACTTC
CSARGGLVSYEQYF
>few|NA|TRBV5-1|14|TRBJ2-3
TGCGCCAGCAGCTGGGCGCGGAGCACAGATACGCAGTATTTT
CASSWARSTDTQYF
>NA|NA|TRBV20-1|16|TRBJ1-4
TGCACTGCTAGAGTTGGGTTAAAGCACAGGGACGAAAAACTGTTTTTT
CTARVGLKHRDEKLFF
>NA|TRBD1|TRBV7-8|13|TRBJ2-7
TGTGCCAGCAGCCTCCGGGACAGATACGAGCAGTACTTC
CASSLRDRYEQYF
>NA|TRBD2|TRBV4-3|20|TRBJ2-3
TGCGCCAGCAGCCCGGGACTAGCGGGGCGGGCGCGGGTACCCACAGATACGCAGTATTTT
CASSPGLAGRARVPTDTQYF
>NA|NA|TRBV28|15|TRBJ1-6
TGTGCCAGCAGTTTAGAAGGAGGGGGTCATTCACCCCTCCACTTT
CASSLEGGGHSPLHF
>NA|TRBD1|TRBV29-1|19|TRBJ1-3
TGCAGCGTTGAAGGTCGCAGGGGGCGACCCGAAGACTCTGGAAACACCATATATTTT
CSVEGRRGRPEDSGNTIYF
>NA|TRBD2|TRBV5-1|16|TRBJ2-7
TGCGCCAGCAGCGGGAAAATAGCGGGGAACTCCTACGAGCAGTACTTC
CASSGKIAGNSYEQYF
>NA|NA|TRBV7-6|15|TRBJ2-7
TGTGCCAGCAGCTTAGGCTCTGCGATCTCCTACGAGCAGTACTTC
CASSLGSAISYEQYF
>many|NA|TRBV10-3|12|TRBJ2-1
TGTGCCATCAGTGAGTCGATTTATGAGCAGTTCTTC
CAISESIYEQFF
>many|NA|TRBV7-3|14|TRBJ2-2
TGTGCCAGCAGCGGGGACCCGGGAGCCGGGGAGCTGTTTTTT
CASSGDPGAGELFF
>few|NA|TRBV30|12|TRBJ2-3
TGTGCCGGGGGGCGAAGCACAGATACGCAGTATTTT
CAGGRSTDTQYF